This T cell receptor beta chain originates from a study of blood T cell repertoires in COVID-19. The overall study: T cells, B-cell-depleted T cells, or PBMCs provided the cDNA or gDNA that served as material.

Generated by immunoSEQ multiplex PCR, the TCRdb table keeps only in-frame clones and is missing some. The sample has under 300,000 clones; roughly 87% are singletons. Participants had their cohort set by participant-reported clinical history. Per germline, CDR1 SEHNR and CDR2 FQNEAQ (reference sequence). The CDR3 loop spans 17 amino acids. The V segment lost 5 bases and the J segment 6 bases; nucleotides outside the gene matches: 10. The chain links TRBV7-9 to TRBJ2-3; 14 nucleotides align to TRBD2. The sequence was collected from a woman aged 30 to 39 who had recovered from COVID-19. The specimen was PBMCs or T cells enriched from blood (not recorded which). CDR3 residues: CASSVSPRTSGRDTQYF. Here the CDR3 DNA reads TGTGCCAGCAGCGTAAGCCCGAGGACTAGCGGGAGGGATACGCAGTATTTT.